A single TCR beta chain is shown here with its context. This sample stems from a study of blood T cell repertoires in COVID-19. Study-wide context: Researchers got acute and convalescent COVID-19 samples from the United States, Italy and Spain. Nucleic acid was either cDNA or gDNA, and it came from T cells, B-cell-depleted T cells, or PBMCs.

As processed by the authors: Amplification of reference gene primers provided the estimated nucleated cell counts. TCRdb keeps only in-frame clones here, not all; method: immunoSEQ multiplex PCR. The V and J calls and the clone size are those of that table, but D and trimming were determined from the DNA. The sample records roughly 200,000 clones, 70% to 90% being singletons. Germline CDR1 is SGHAT and CDR2 is FQNNGV. There are 16 residues in the CDR3. V gave up 2 bases and J gave up 3 bases, with 15 bases separating them. The V and J genes are TRBV11-2 and TRBJ2-3; D remains unclear. What was sequenced was peripheral blood. The clonotype originates from a man in his fifties or sixties with active or convalescent COVID-19. The CDR3 is CASSLNRRMRTDTQYF. CDR3 in DNA: TGTGCCAGCAGCTTAAATCGCCGAATGCGGACAGATACGCAGTATTTT.